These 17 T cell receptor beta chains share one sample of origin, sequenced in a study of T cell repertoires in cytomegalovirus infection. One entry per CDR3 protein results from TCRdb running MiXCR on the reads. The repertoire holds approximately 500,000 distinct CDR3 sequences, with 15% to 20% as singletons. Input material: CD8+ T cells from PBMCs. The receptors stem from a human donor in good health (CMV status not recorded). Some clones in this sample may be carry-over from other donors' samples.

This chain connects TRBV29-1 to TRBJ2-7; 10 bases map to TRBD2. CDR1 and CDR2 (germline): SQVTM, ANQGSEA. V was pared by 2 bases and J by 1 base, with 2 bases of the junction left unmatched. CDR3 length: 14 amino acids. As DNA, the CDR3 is TGCAGCGTTGAATGGACTAGCGGTTCCTACGAGCAGTACTTC. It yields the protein CSVEWTSGSYEQYF.

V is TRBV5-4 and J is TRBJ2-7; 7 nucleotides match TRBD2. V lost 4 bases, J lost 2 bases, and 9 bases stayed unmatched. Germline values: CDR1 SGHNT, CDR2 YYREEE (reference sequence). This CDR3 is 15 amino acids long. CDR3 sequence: CASSAPGEGTYEQYF. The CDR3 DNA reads TGTGCCAGCAGCGCGCCGGGGGAGGGGACCTACGAGCAGTACTTC.

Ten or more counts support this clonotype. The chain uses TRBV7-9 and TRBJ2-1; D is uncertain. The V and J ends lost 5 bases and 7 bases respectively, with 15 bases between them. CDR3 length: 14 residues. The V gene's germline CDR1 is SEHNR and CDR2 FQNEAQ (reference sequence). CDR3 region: CASSQPSKRNEQFF. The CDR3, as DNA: TGTGCCAGCAGCCAACCGTCAAAAAGGAATGAGCAGTTCTTC.

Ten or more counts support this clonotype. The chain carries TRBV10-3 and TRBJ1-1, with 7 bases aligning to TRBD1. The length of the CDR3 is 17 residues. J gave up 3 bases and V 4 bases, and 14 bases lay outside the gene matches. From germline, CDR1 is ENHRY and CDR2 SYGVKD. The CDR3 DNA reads TGTGCCATCAGTGGCTCGGGGAAGGGGGCGGAGGACACTGAAGCTTTCTTT. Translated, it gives CAISGSGKGAEDTEAFF.

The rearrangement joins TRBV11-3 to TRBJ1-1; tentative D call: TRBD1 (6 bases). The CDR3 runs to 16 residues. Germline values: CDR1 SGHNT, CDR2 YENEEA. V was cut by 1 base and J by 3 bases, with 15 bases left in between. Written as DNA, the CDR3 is TGTGCCAGCAGCTTAGGGGGGGGGGCGGTGGACACTGAAGCTTTCTTT. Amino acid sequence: CASSLGGGAVDTEAFF.

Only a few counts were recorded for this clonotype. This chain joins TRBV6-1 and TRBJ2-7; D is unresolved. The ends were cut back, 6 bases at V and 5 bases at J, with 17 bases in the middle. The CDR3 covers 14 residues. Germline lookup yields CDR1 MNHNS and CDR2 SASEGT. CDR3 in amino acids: CASSQRHDPDEQYF. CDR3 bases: TGTGCCAGCAGCCAGCGACATGATCCCGACGAGCAGTACTTC.

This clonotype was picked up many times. CDR3 residues: CASSSAAPWNEQFF. CDR3 bases: TGTGCCAGCAGTTCCGCCGCCCCGTGGAATGAGCAGTTCTTC. The V gene is TRBV7-9, the J gene TRBJ2-1; D uncertain. This CDR3 comprises 14 residues. Germline CDR1 SEHNR, CDR2 FQNEAQ (reference sequence). The V end lost 6 bases, the J end lost 7 bases, and 16 bases lay between the germline ends.

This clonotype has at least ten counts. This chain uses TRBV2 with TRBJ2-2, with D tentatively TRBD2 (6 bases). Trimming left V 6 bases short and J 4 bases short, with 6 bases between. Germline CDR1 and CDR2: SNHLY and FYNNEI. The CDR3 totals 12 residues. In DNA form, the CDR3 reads TGTGCCAGCAGCGGGAGCACCGGGGAGCTGTTTTTT. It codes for CASSGSTGELFF.

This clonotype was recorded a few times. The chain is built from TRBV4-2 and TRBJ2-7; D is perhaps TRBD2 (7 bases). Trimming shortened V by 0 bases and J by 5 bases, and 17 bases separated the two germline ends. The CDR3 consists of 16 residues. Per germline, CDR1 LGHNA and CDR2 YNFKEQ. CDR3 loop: CASSQEGGGLTHEQYF. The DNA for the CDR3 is TGTGCCAGCAGCCAAGAAGGGGGGGGGCTGACACACGAGCAGTACTTC.

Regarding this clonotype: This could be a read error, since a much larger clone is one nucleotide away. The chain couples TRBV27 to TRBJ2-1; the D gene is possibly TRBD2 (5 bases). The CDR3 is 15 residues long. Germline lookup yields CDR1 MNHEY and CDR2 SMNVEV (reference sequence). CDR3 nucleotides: TGTGCCAGCAGTCCTTGGACTCCTGGCCCGAATGAGCAGGTCTTC. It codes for CASSPWTPGPNEQVF.

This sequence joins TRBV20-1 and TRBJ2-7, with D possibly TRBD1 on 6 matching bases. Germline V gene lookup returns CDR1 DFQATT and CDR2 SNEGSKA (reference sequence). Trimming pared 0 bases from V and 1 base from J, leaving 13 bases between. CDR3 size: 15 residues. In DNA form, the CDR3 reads TGCAGTGCTAGAGATAATACAGGGTTATCCTACGAGCAGTACTTC. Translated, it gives CSARDNTGLSYEQYF.

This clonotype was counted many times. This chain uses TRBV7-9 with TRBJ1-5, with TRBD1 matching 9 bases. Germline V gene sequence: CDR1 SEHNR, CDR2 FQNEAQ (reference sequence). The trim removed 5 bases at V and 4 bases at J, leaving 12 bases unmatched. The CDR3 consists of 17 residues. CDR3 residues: CASSLGLTGGGNQPQHF. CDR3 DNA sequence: TGTGCCAGCAGCCTAGGTCTGACAGGGGGAGGTAATCAGCCCCAGCATTTT.

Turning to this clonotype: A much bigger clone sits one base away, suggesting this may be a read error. The CDR3 nucleotides read TGTGCCAGCAGCCCACGGAGCCGGCCCGAGCAGTACTTC. Protein: CASSPRSRPEQYF. The rearrangement uses TRBV7-6 and TRBJ2-7; D is undetermined. The CDR3 totals 13 residues. With 5 bases removed from V and 6 bases from J, the gap between germline ends came to 14 bases. Germline V gives CDR1 SGHVS, CDR2 FNYEAQ.

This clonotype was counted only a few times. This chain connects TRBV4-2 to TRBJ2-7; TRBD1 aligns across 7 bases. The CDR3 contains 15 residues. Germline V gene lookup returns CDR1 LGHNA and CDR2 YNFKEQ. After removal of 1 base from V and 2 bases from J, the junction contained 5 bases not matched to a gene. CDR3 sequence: CASSQAPGTAYEQYF. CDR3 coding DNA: TGTGCCAGCAGCCAAGCCCCCGGGACAGCCTACGAGCAGTACTTC.

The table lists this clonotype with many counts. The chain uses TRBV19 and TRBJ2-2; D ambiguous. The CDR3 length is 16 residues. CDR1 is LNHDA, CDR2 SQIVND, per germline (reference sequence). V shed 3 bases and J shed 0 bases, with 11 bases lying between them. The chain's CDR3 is CASSISAASNTGELFF. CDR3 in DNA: TGTGCCAGTAGTATCTCGGCAGCCTCGAACACCGGGGAGCTGTTTTTT.

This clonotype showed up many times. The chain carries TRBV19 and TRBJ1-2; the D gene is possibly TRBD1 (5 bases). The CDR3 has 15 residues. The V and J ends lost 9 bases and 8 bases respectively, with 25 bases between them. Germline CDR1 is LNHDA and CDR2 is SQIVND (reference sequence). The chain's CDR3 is CASTGAGPPWEGYTF. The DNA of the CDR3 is TGTGCCAGCACCGGAGCGGGACCCCCGTGGGAAGGCTACACCTTC.

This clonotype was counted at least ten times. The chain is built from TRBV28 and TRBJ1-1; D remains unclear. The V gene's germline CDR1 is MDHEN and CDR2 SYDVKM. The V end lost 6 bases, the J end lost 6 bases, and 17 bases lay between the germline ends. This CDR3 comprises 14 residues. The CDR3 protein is CASSPVSDGAEAFF. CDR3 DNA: TGTGCCAGCAGCCCCGTCTCAGACGGGGCTGAAGCTTTCTTT.